The 14 T cell receptor beta chains presented below share a single source sample, sequenced in a study of blood T cell repertoires in COVID-19. Measured with immunoSEQ multiplex PCR; TCRdb has only the in-frame clones, and not every one. This sample yields hundreds of thousands of clones, of which more than 85% are seen a single time; over 1% belongs to the top ten. The specimen was peripheral blood. The receptors come from a man in his sixties or seventies with acute or convalescent COVID-19.

This chain links TRBV6-2 or TRBV6-3 with TRBJ2-3, with D tentatively TRBD2 (5 bases). Germline assignment: CDR1 MNHEY and CDR2 SVGEGT. The CDR3 spans 13 residues. V shed 7 bases and J shed 6 bases, with 14 bases lying between them. The chain's CDR3 is CASTPPGVDTQYF. The CDR3 region has the DNA TGTGCCAGCACCCCGCCCGGGGTGGATACGCAGTATTTT.

The V and J genes are TRBV7-2 and TRBJ2-5; 10 nucleotides match TRBD2. This CDR3 has 15 amino acids. V dropped 5 bases and J dropped 4; count of bases not matched to a gene: 7. Germline V gene sequence: CDR1 SGHTA, CDR2 FQGNSA. The CDR3 here is CASSALAGGGETQYF. CDR3 sequence (DNA): TGTGCCAGCAGCGCGTTAGCGGGAGGAGGAGAGACCCAGTACTTC. The whole variable domain, filled in from reference TRBV7-2 and TRBJ2-5, reads GAGVSQSPSNKVTEKGKDVELRCDPISGHTALYWYRQSLGQGLEFLIYFQGNSAPDKSGLPSDRFSAERTGGSVSTLTIQRTQQEDSAVYLCASSALAGGGETQYFGPGTRLLVL.

The chain joins TRBV29-1 to TRBJ1-4; D perhaps matches TRBD1 (6 bases). The CDR3 sequence is 13 residues long. The V gene's germline CDR1 is SQVTM and CDR2 ANQGSEA. The CDR3 loop reads CRGGQNNNEKLFF. CDR3 nucleotide sequence: TGCAGGGGGGGGCAGAATAATAATGAAAAACTGTTTTTT.

The rearrangement uses TRBV11-3 and TRBJ2-1; D perhaps matches TRBD2 (5 bases). This CDR3 is 15 amino acids long. Trimming took 3 bases from V and 2 from J, leaving 11 bases between them. The germline V gene encodes CDR1 SGHNT and CDR2 YENEEA. Here the CDR3 reads CASSFGGSAYNEQFF. The CDR3 DNA reads as TGTGCCAGCAGCTTTGGTGGTAGCGCCTACAATGAGCAGTTCTTC. Filled out from reference TRBV11-3 and TRBJ2-1, the complete variable domain reads EAGVVQSPRYKIIEKKQPVAFWCNPISGHNTLYWYLQNLGQGPELLIRYENEEAVDDSQLPKDRFSAERLKGVDSTLKIQPAELGDSAVYLCASSFGGSAYNEQFFGPGTRLTVL.

The chain couples TRBV4-3 to TRBJ1-2; tentative D call: TRBD1 (5 bases). Germline V gene sequence: CDR1 LGHNA, CDR2 YSLEER. The CDR3 consists of 15 residues. The V end was cut by 0 bases, the J end by 8 bases, with 16 bases between. CDR3 protein: CASSQDGSRREGYTF. The CDR3 nucleotides read TGCGCCAGCAGCCAAGATGGAAGTCGCAGGGAAGGCTACACCTTC.

This clone was found once. In DNA, the CDR3 is TGTGCCAGCAGCTTAGAGACTAACACTGAAGCTTTCTTT. Amino acid sequence: CASSLETNTEAFF. This chain joins TRBV7-9 and TRBJ1-1; D is undetermined. The CDR3 runs to 13 residues. V lost 1 base to trimming and J lost 2 bases, with 5 bases between them. Germline V lookup: CDR1 SEHNR, CDR2 FQNEAQ (reference sequence).

The chain employs TRBV19 and TRBJ2-1; D is uncertain. Germline V gene data show CDR1 as LNHDA and CDR2 as SQIVND (reference sequence). The CDR3 runs to 15 residues. V was clipped by 5 bases and J by 6 bases, with 17 bases between them. This CDR3 reads CASSPDHSRSNEQFF. The CDR3 DNA reads as TGTGCCAGTAGTCCCGACCACAGCCGCTCCAATGAGCAGTTCTTC. Using reference TRBV19 and TRBJ2-1 for the parts outside the CDR3, the full variable domain is DGGITQSPKYLFRKEGQNVTLSCEQNLNHDAMYWYRQDPGQGLRLIYYSQIVNDFQKGDIAEGYSVSREKKESFPLTVTSAQKNPTAFYLCASSPDHSRSNEQFFGPGTRLTVL.

The chain joins TRBV7-9 to TRBJ2-5, with 9 bases fitting TRBD2. This CDR3 region has 14 residues. The trim removed 2 bases at V and 3 bases at J, leaving 1 base unmatched. Germline-derived CDR1 and CDR2 are SEHNR and FQNEAQ (reference sequence). The CDR3 DNA follows: TGTGCCAGCAGCTTACGGACTAGCGAAGAGACCCAGTACTTC. Protein product: CASSLRTSEETQYF.

V gene TRBV5-1 combines with J gene TRBJ2-2; a weak D match, TRBD1 (5 bases). Looked up from germline, CDR1 is SGHRS and CDR2 is YFSETQ. V dropped 5 bases and J dropped 0 bases, with 8 bases sitting between them. CDR3 length: 14 residues. The CDR3, as DNA: TGCGCCAGCAGAGGGGCGTCGAACACCGGGGAGCTGTTTTTT. Translation gives CASRGASNTGELFF.

The chain carries TRBV3-1 (or the pseudogene TRBV3-2) and TRBJ1-2, with D uncertain. The CDR3 totals 15 residues. The germline V gene has CDR1 LGHDT and CDR2 YNNKEL (reference sequence). V was shortened by 4 bases and J by 3 bases, with 15 bases between the two germline ends. CDR3 sequence (DNA): TGTGCCAGCAGCCCTTTTGCGGGAATAGACTATGGCTACACCTTC. As protein: CASSPFAGIDYGYTF.

The chain carries TRBV25-1 and TRBJ2-1, with D perhaps matching TRBD2 (5 bases). The CDR3 runs 16 residues. Germline CDR1 reads MGHDK; CDR2 reads SYGVNS. V shed 4 bases and J shed 2 bases, with 15 bases lying between them. The CDR3 is CASSVPGRGTYNEQFF. In nucleotides, the CDR3 is TGTGCCAGCAGTGTACCCGGAAGAGGGACCTACAATGAGCAGTTCTTC.

The chain uses TRBV9 and TRBJ2-2, with D possibly matching TRBD1 (6 bases). The length of the CDR3 is 14 residues. Trimming took off 4 bases at V and 4 bases at J, with 11 bases between the two ends. CDR1 SGDLS and CDR2 YYNGEE come from the germline V gene. This CDR3 reads CASSYGQTTGELFF. DNA of the CDR3: TGTGCCAGCAGCTACGGACAGACCACCGGGGAGCTGTTTTTT. Variable domain in full (rest from reference TRBV9 and TRBJ2-2): DSGVTQTPKHLITATGQRVTLRCSPRSGDLSVYWYQQSLDQGLQFLIQYYNGEERAKGNILERFSAQQFPDLHSELNLSSLELGDSALYFCASSYGQTTGELFFGEGSRLTVL.

In its sample, this clone was seen once. The chain recombines TRBV2 with TRBJ2-3; no definite D call. The germline CDR1 and CDR2 sequences are SNHLY and FYNNEI. This CDR3 has 11 amino acids. The germline V and J ends were trimmed by 3 bases and 6 bases, with 4 bases remaining between them. CDR3 sequence: CASSDLDTQYF. The CDR3, as DNA: TGTGCCAGCAGTGATCTTGATACGCAGTATTTT.

The rearrangement joins TRBV5-5 to TRBJ2-1; TRBD2 aligns across 11 bases. This CDR3 is 18 amino acids long. The V segment lost 4 bases and the J segment 3 bases; nucleotides outside the gene matches: 12. Germline V gene data show CDR1 as SGHKS and CDR2 as YYEKEE (reference sequence). The CDR3 bases are TGTGCCAGCAGCCAACCGGGCCGACTAGCGGGGAACTACAATGAGCAGTTCTTC. Translating gives CASSQPGRLAGNYNEQFF.